This T cell receptor (beta chain) was recovered during a study of T cell repertoires in cytomegalovirus infection. Study details: Carrying CMV and the relevant HLA type showed in public TCR beta signatures.

This CDR3 region has 11 residues. J lost 13 bases, V lost 4 bases, and 6 bases had no gene match. Germline lookup yields CDR1 SGHTA and CDR2 FQGNSA. Broader study findings: The ex vivo response was dominated by HLA-C-restricted CMV-specific TCR beta clonotypes.

This clonotype came up many times. Antigen: not known. TCRdb fed the reads into MiXCR, producing one record per CDR3 protein. The table records around 260,000 distinct CDR3 sequences, approximately 9.2% of them present only once. What was sequenced was PBMCs. The rearrangement links TRBV7-2 to TRBJ1-2; 7 bases align to TRBD1. This TCR derives from a human donor in good health (CMV status not recorded). Some clones in this sample may be carry-over from other donors' samples. DNA for the CDR3: TGTGCCAGCAGCTACTTAGACAGGGTCACCTTC. It is translated as CASSYLDRVTF.